This TCR beta chain was sequenced during a study of resident and recirculating memory T cells in vitiligo. Whole-study results and caveats: Different lesions suggested infiltration by different T cell clones.

No patient showed confetti depigmentation, a clinical sign of active disease. Repertoires were generated with immunoSEQ multiplex PCR, while TCRdb's copy carries only in-frame clones and drops some. The sample carries roughly 42,000 clones, about nine tenths recorded once. There are 11 residues in the CDR3. Germline loops: CDR1 GTSNPN, CDR2 SVGIG (reference sequence). V was trimmed by 6 bases and J by 6 bases, leaving 9 bases between them. This clone showed up just once. What it binds is not known. The source material was blood. The receptor comes from a male donor with vitiligo. The V call is TRBV30, the J call TRBJ2-4, with D perhaps TRBD1 (5 bases). This CDR3 is CACADRNIQYF. The CDR3 region has the DNA TGTGCCTGCGCAGACAGAAACATTCAGTACTTC.